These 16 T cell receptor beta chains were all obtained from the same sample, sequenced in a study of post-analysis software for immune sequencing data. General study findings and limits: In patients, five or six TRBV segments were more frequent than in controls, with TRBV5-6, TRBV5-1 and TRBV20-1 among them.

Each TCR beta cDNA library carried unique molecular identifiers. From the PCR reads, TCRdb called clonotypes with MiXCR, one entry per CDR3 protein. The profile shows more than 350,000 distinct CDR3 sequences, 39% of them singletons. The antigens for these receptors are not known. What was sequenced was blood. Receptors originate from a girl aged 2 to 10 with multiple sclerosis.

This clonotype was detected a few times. This CDR3 is CASSRPPSRPGGHEQYF. DNA of the CDR3: TGTGCCAGCAGCCGCCCTCCGAGCAGGCCGGGCGGTCACGAGCAGTACTTC. The chain uses TRBV13 and TRBJ2-5; D gene ambiguous. The DNA matches TRBJ2-7 better at its end, which makes the J call doubtful. CDR1 is PRHDT and CDR2 is FYEKMQ in the germline V gene (reference sequence). The CDR3 contains 17 residues.

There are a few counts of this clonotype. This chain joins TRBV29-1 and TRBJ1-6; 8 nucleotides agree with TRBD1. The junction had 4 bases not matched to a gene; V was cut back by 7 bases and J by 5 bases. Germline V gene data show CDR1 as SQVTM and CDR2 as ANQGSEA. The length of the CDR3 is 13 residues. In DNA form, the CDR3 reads TGCAGCGCCGGGACAGGAGATAATTCACCCCTCCACTTT. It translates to CSAGTGDNSPLHF. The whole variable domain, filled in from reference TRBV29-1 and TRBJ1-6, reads SAVISQKPSRDICQRGTSLTIQCQVDSQVTMMFWYRQQPGQSLTLIATANQGSEATYESGFVIDKFPISRPNLTFSTLTVSNMSPEDSSIYLCSAGTGDNSPLHFGNGTRLTVT.

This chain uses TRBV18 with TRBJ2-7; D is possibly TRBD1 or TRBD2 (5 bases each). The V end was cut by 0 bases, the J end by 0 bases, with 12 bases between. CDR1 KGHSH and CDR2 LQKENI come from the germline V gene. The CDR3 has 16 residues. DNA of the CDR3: TGTGCCAGCTCACCACCGGCCGGGGCGTCCTCCTACGAGCAGTACTTC. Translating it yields CASSPPAGASSYEQYF.

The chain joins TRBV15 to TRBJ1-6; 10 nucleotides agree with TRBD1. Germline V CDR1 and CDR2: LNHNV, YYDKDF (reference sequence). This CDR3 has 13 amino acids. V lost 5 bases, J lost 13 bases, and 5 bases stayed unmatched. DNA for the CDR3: TGTGCCACCAGCGGGGACAGGGGATCGCCCCTCCACTTT. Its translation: CATSGDRGSPLHF.

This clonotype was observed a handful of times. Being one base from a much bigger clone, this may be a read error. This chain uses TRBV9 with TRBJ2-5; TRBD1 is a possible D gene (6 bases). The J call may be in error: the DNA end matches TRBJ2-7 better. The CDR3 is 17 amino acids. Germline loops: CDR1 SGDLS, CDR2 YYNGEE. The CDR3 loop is CASSPFSGQGPTYEQYF. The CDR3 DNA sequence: TGTGCCAGCAGCCCCTTTTCTGGGCAGGGGCCTACCTACGAGCAGTACTTC.

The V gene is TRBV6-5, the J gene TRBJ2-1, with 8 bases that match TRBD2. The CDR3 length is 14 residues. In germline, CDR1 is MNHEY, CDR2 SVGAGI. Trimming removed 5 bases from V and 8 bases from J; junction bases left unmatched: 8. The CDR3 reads CASSGRGDDDEQFF. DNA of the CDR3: TGTGCCAGCAGTGGGCGGGGGGACGACGATGAGCAGTTCTTC.

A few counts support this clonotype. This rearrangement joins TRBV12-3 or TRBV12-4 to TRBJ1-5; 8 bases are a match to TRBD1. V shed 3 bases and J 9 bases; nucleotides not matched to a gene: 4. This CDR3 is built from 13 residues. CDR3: CASSFGTGRPQHF. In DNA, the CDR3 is TGTGCCAGCAGTTTCGGGACAGGTAGGCCCCAGCATTTT.

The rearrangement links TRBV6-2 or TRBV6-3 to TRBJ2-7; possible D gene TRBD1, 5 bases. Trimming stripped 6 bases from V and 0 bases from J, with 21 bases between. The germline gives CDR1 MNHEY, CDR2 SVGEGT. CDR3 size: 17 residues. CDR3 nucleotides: TGTGCCAGCAGACCCGACCAGACGGAAAGGGGCTCCTACGAGCAGTACTTC. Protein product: CASRPDQTERGSYEQYF.

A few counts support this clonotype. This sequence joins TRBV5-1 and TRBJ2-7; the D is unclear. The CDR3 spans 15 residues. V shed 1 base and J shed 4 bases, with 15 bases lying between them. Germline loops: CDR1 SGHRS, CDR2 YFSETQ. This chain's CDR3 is CASSLIQPGGYEQYF. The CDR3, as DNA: TGCGCCAGCAGCTTGATCCAACCGGGTGGATACGAGCAGTACTTC. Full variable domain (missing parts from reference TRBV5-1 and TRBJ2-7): KAGVTQTPRYLIKTRGQQVTLSCSPISGHRSVSWYQQTPGQGLQFLFEYFSETQRNKGNFPGRFSGRQFSNSRSEMNVSTLELGDSALYLCASSLIQPGGYEQYFGPGTRLTVT.

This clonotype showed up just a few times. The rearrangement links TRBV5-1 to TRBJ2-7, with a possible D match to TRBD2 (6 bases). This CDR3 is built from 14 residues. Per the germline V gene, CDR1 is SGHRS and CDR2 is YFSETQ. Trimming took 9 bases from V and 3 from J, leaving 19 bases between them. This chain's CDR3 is CAITYGGTLYEQYF. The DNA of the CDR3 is TGCGCCATCACGTATGGCGGGACCCTCTACGAGCAGTACTTC.

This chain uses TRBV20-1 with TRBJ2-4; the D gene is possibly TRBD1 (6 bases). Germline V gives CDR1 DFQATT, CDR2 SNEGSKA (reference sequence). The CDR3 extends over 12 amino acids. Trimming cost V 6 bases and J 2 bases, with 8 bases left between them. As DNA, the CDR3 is TGCAGTGCGGGGACAACCAAAAACATTCAGTACTTC. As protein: CSAGTTKNIQYF.

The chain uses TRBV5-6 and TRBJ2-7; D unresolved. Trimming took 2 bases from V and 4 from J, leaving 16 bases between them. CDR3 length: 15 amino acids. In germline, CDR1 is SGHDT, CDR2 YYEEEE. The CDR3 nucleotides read TGTGCCAGCAGCTTAACGACCAGTATTCTTTACGAGCAGTACTTC. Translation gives CASSLTTSILYEQYF.

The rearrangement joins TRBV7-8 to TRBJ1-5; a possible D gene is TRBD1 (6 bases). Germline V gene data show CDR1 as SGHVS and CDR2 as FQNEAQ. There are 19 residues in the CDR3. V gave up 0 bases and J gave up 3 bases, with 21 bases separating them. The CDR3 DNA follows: TGTGCCAGCAGCTTAGCCCGAATGGTAGGGGGGGCTCCCAATCAGCCCCAGCATTTT. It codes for CASSLARMVGGAPNQPQHF.

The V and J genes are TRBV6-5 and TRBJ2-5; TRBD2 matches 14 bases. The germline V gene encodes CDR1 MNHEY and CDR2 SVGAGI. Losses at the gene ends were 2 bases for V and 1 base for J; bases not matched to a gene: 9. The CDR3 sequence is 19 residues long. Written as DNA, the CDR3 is TGTGCCAGCAGTTACACGGGACTAGCGGGGGAACTCCTCCAAGAGACCCAGTACTTC. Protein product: CASSYTGLAGELLQETQYF.

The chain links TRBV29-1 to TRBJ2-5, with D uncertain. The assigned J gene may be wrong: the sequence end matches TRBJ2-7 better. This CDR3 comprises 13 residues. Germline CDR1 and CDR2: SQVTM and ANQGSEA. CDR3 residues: CSVEAGPIYEQYF. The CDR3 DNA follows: TGCAGCGTTGAAGCCGGGCCAATCTACGAGCAGTACTTC.

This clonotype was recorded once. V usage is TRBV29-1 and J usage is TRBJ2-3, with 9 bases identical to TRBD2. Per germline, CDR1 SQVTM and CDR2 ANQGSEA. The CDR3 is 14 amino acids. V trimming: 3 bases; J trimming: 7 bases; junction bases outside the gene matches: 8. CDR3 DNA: TGCAGCGTTGATGTTAGCGGGAGTTTCAATACGCAGTATTTT. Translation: CSVDVSGSFNTQYF.